The clone carrying this T cell receptor beta chain was picked up one time. Its target is unknown. This CDR3 contains 15 residues. Losses at the gene ends were 5 bases for V and 4 bases for J; bases not matched to a gene: 9. Germline assignment: CDR1 MNHEY and CDR2 SVGEGT. For the second PCR, which ran for 7 to 11 cycles, a sample-barcoded 5' primer and a J-beta primer mix were used. TCRdb passed the 5' RACE reads through MiXCR, listing each CDR3 protein once. The sample holds about 1.1 million distinct CDR3 sequences; less than 45% are singletons and the top ten take around 13%. The sample belongs to a study of blood T cells in healthy people across ages. General study points: Using unsorted PBMCs precluded a conclusive naive versus antigen-experienced comparison.

The chain uses TRBV6-2 or TRBV6-3 and TRBJ1-2, with 8 bases fitting TRBD1. This TCR came from a man aged 18 to 29 in good health. The sequenced material came from blood. The DNA of the CDR3 is TGTGCCAGCAGTGCCCCGGACAGGGCAGTCTATGGCTACACCTTC. Translation: CASSAPDRAVYGYTF.